These T cell receptor beta chains were read from a single sample in a study of cytomegalovirus exposure and HLA in healthy donors. Libraries were prepared by immunoSEQ multiplex PCR; TCRdb keeps only in-frame clonotypes and omits some of them. The table shows fewer than 70,000 clones, with about 83% occurring only once. Specimen: PBMCs. The receptors derive from a human donor in good health. CDR3s include the opening cysteine and the closing phenylalanine or tryptophan. The D gene is left open where the match is weak. Clone size, where shown, is once, few, many, or a class for clones that have expanded.

V	size	D	length	J	CDR3	DNA
TRBV25-1	.	TRBD1	15	TRBJ2-7	CASSGGRGQSYEQYF	TGTGCCAGCAGTGGCGGCAGGGGGCAATCCTACGAGCAGTACTTC
TRBV18	.	.	15	TRBJ1-1	CASSPMQVTNTEAFF	TGTGCCAGCTCACCAATGCAGGTAACGAACACTGAAGCTTTCTTT
TRBV6-5	.	TRBD2	15	TRBJ2-5	CASSYRGLAGETQYF	TGTGCCAGCAGTTACAGGGGACTAGCGGGAGAGACCCAGTACTTC
TRBV7-3	.	TRBD2	16	TRBJ2-1	CASSLGTSGSYNEQFF	TGTGCCAGCAGCTTAGGGACTAGCGGTTCCTACAATGAGCAGTTCTTC
TRBV6-5	.	TRBD1	14	TRBJ1-5	CASGGQGLNQPQHF	TGTGCCAGCGGGGGACAGGGACTTAATCAGCCCCAGCATTTT
TRBV28	.	TRBD1	15	TRBJ2-7	CASSPTRDSSYEQYF	TGTGCCAGCAGTCCTACCCGGGACAGCTCCTACGAGCAGTACTTC
TRBV4-2	once	.	16	TRBJ2-6	CASSQAPGAGANVLTF	TGTGCCAGCAGCCAAGCTCCAGGGGCTGGGGCCAACGTCCTGACTTTC
TRBV7-2	.	.	13	TRBJ2-1	CASSLARYNEQFF	TGTGCCAGCAGCTTAGCCAGATACAATGAGCAGTTCTTC
TRBV11-2	once	.	15	TRBJ2-7	CASSSPAAGPYEQYF	TGTGCCAGCAGCTCCCCTGCAGCAGGGCCCTACGAGCAGTACTTC
TRBV27	.	TRBD1	13	TRBJ2-2	CASRTGDTGELFF	TGTGCCAGCAGAACAGGGGACACCGGGGAGCTGTTTTTT
TRBV29-1	.	.	14	TRBJ2-7	CSVTGVAGVDEQYF	TGCAGCGTGACAGGGGTAGCGGGAGTGGACGAGCAGTACTTC
TRBV11-3	.	.	14	TRBJ2-3	CASSLGPNTDTQYF	TGTGCCAGCAGCTTAGGGCCAAACACAGATACGCAGTATTTT
TRBV28	.	.	16	TRBJ2-4	CASSFPGAGAKNIQYF	TGTGCCAGCAGTTTCCCAGGGGCAGGAGCCAAAAACATTCAGTACTTC
TRBV29-1	few	TRBD1	15	TRBJ2-1	CSVDDRGSGFNEQFF	TGCAGCGTAGACGACAGGGGTTCAGGATTTAATGAGCAGTTCTTC
TRBV2	few	TRBD1	14	TRBJ2-7	CASKEGTGAYEQYF	TGTGCCAGCAAAGAAGGGACAGGGGCCTACGAGCAGTACTTC
TRBV18	.	TRBD1	16	TRBJ2-1	CASSQQQGSSYNEQFF	TGTGCCAGCTCACAACAACAGGGGAGCTCCTACAATGAGCAGTTCTTC
TRBV5-4	.	.	14	TRBJ1-1	CASSLSGLHTEAFF	TGTGCCAGCAGCTTGTCAGGGTTGCACACTGAAGCTTTCTTT
TRBV7-8	.	TRBD1	21	TRBJ1-5	CASSPKRIGTGPIAVHQPQHF	TGTGCCAGCAGCCCAAAGCGTATCGGGACAGGACCCATAGCGGTTCACCAGCCCCAGCATTTT
TRBV5-4	.	TRBD2	15	TRBJ2-7	CASSLDAAGAYEQYF	TGTGCCAGCAGCTTGGATGCAGCGGGGGCCTACGAGCAGTACTTC
TRBV27	once	.	13	TRBJ2-2	CASSLGGPGELFF	TGTGCCAGCAGTTTAGGAGGCCCCGGGGAGCTGTTTTTT
TRBV6-5	few	.	13	TRBJ1-4	CASGGDANEKLFF	TGTGCCAGCGGAGGGGACGCTAATGAAAAACTGTTTTTT
TRBV4-3	.	TRBD2	14	TRBJ2-1	CASSQAGGLGEQFF	TGCGCCAGCAGCCAAGCGGGAGGGTTGGGGGAGCAGTTCTTC
TRBV2	.	.	11	TRBJ1-1	CASRTGTEAFF	TGTGCCAGCAGGACAGGCACTGAAGCTTTCTTT
TRBV5-1	.	.	15	TRBJ2-4	CASSLAGTLKNIQYF	TGCGCCAGCAGCTTGGCTGGGACACTTAAAAACATTCAGTACTTC
TRBV5-1	once	.	17	TRBJ2-1	CASSLKEWGAANNEQFF	TGCGCCAGCAGCTTGAAGGAGTGGGGAGCCGCTAACAATGAGCAGTTCTTC
TRBV4-3	.	TRBD2	18	TRBJ2-5	CASSQGRTSGGIGETQYF	TGCGCCAGCAGCCAAGGAAGGACTAGCGGGGGAATTGGAGAGACCCAGTACTTC
TRBV15	.	TRBD1	15	TRBJ1-4	CATSRRTGTNEKLFF	TGTGCCACCAGCAGAAGGACAGGGACAAATGAAAAACTGTTTTTT
TRBV19	.	.	13	TRBJ2-7	CASSTIESYEQYF	TGTGCCAGTAGTACAATTGAGTCCTACGAGCAGTACTTC
TRBV19	.	TRBD2	15	TRBJ2-5	CASSARGGPQETQYF	TGTGCCAGTAGCGCGCGGGGGGGCCCCCAAGAGACCCAGTACTTC
TRBV29-1	.	TRBD1	11	TRBJ2-3	CSVSGQGTQYF	TGCAGCGTCTCCGGACAGGGTACGCAGTATTTT
TRBV5-4	.	TRBD1	15	TRBJ1-2	CASSGTGTGTYGYTF	TGTGCCAGCAGCGGAACCGGGACAGGGACGTATGGCTACACCTTC